This section outlines one T cell receptor (beta chain) sequence together with its context. The data are from a study of blood T cell repertoires in COVID-19. As for the study in general: Sites in the United States, Italy and Spain provided acute and convalescent COVID-19 samples.

Study processing details: The assay estimated nucleated cells by amplifying reference gene primers. The protocol was immunoSEQ multiplex PCR, while the TCRdb copy is restricted to in-frame clones and leaves out a portion. Clone size and V and J calls were adopted from that table, with D and trimming inferred from the DNA. The sample shows fewer than 250,000 clones, roughly 86% of them seen only once. Sequenced sample: peripheral blood. The sequence came from a man in his forties or fifties with acute or convalescent COVID-19.

CDR3 nucleotide sequence: TGTGCCAGCAGCCAAGTAACAGATACGCAGTATTTT. This translates into CASSQVTDTQYF. The rearrangement links TRBV14 to TRBJ2-3; D is uncertain. This CDR3 has 12 residues. V gave up 1 base and J gave up 3 bases, with 2 bases separating them. Germline loops: CDR1 SGHDN, CDR2 FVKESK.